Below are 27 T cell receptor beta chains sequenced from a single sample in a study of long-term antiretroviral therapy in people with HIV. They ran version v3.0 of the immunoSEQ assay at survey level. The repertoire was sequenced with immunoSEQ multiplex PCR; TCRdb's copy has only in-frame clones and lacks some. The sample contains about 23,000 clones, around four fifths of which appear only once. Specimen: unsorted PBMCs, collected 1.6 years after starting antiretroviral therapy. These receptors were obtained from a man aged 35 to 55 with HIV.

The CDR3 bases are TGTGCCAGCACACCCGCTGTCGGGACAGGGGGCACCGGGGAGCTGTTTTTT. It encodes CASTPAVGTGGTGELFF. This chain connects TRBV7-6 to TRBJ2-2, with 11 bases aligning to TRBD1. Germline assignment: CDR1 SGHVS and CDR2 FNYEAQ. This CDR3 region has 17 residues. The junction had 11 bases not matched to a gene; V was cut back by 7 bases and J by 4 bases.

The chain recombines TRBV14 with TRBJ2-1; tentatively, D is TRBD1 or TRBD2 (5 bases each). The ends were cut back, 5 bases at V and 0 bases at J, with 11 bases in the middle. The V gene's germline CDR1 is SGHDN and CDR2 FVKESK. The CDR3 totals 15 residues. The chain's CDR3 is CASSYWGSSYNEQFF. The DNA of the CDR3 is TGTGCCAGCAGCTACTGGGGGAGCTCCTACAATGAGCAGTTCTTC.

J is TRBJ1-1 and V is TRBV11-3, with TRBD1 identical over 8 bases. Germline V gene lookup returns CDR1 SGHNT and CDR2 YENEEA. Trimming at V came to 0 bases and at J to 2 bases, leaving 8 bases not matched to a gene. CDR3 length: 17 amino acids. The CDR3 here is CASSLDPRTGPNTEAFF. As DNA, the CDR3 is TGTGCCAGCAGCTTAGATCCCCGGACAGGGCCCAACACTGAAGCTTTCTTT.

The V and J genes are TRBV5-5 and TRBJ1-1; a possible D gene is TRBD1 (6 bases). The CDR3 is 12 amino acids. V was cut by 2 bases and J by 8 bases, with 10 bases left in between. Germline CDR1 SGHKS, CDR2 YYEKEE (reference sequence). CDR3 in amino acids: CASSLGTSEAFF. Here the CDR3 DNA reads TGTGCCAGCAGCTTAGGGACATCCGAAGCTTTCTTT.

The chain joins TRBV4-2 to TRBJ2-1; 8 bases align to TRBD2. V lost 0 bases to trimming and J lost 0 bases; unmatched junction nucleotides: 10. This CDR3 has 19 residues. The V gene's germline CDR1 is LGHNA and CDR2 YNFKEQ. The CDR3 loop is CASSQEIGSGTSSYNEQFF. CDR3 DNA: TGTGCCAGCAGCCAAGAGATAGGTAGCGGGACGAGCTCCTACAATGAGCAGTTCTTC.

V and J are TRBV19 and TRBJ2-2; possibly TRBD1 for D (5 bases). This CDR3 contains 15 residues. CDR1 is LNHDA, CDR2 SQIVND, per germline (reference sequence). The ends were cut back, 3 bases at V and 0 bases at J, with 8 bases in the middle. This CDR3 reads CASSMTVTNTGELFF. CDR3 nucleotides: TGTGCCAGTAGTATGACAGTAACGAACACCGGGGAGCTGTTTTTT. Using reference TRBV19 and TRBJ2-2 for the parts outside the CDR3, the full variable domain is DGGITQSPKYLFRKEGQNVTLSCEQNLNHDAMYWYRQDPGQGLRLIYYSQIVNDFQKGDIAEGYSVSREKKESFPLTVTSAQKNPTAFYLCASSMTVTNTGELFFGEGSRLTVL.

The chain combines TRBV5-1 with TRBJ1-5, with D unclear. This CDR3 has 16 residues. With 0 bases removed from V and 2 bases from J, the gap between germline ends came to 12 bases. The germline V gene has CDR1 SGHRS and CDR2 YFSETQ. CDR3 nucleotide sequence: TGCGCCAGCAGCTTGGTGGTGACTTCGGGCAATCAGCCCCAGCATTTT. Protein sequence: CASSLVVTSGNQPQHF.

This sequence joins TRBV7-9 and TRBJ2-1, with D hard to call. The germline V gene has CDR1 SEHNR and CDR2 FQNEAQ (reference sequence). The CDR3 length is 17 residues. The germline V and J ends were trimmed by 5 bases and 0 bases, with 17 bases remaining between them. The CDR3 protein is CASSEFFGPHSYNEQFF. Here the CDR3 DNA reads TGTGCCAGCAGCGAATTCTTTGGTCCGCACTCCTACAATGAGCAGTTCTTC.

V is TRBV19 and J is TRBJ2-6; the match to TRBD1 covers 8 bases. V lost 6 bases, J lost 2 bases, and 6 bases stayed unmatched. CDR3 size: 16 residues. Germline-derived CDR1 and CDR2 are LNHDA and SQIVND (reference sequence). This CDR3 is CASRGQGGPGANVLTF. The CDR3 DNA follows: TGTGCCAGTAGAGGACAGGGAGGACCTGGGGCCAACGTCCTGACTTTC.

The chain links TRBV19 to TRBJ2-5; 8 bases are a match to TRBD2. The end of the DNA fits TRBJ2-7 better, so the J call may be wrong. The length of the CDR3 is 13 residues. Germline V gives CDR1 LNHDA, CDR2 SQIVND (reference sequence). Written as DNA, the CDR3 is TGTGCCAGTAGTATAGTGAGCGGGGGCGAGCAGTACTTC. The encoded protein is CASSIVSGGEQYF.

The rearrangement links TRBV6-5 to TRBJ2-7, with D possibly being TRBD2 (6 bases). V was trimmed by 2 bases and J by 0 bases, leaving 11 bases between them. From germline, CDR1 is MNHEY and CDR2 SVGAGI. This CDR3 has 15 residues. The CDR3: CASSYGAGSSYEQYF. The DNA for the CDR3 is TGTGCCAGCAGTTACGGTGCGGGGAGCTCCTACGAGCAGTACTTC.

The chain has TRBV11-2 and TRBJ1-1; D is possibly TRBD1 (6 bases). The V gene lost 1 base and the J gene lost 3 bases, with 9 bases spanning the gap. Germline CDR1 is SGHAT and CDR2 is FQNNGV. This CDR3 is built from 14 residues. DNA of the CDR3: TGTGCCAGCAGCTTAGTGCAGGGGTACACTGAAGCTTTCTTT. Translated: CASSLVQGYTEAFF.

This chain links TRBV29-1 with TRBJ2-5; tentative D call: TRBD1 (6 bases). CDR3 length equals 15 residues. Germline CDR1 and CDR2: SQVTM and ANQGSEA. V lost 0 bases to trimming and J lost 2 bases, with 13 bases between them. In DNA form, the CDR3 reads TGCAGCGTTGAAGACAGGGGTTTGGGGCAAGAGACCCAGTACTTC. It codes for CSVEDRGLGQETQYF.

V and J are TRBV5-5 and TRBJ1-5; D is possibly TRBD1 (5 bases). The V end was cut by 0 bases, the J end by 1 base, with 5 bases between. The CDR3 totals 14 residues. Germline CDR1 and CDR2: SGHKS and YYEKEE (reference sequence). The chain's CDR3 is CASSLDRSNQPQHF. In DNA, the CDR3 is TGTGCCAGCAGCTTGGACAGGAGCAATCAGCCCCAGCATTTT.

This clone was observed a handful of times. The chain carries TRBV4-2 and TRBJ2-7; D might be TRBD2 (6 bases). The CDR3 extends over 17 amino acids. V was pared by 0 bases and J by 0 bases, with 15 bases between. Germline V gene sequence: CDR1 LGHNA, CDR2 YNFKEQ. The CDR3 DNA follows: TGTGCCAGCAGCCAAGAACCTGGTGGGGGGTCCTCCTACGAGCAGTACTTC. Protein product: CASSQEPGGGSSYEQYF.

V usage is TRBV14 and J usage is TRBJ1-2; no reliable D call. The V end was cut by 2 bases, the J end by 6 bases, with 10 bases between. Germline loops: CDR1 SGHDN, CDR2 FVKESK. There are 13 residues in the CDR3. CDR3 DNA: TGTGCCAGCAGCCAACTGGGATTTGATGGCTACACCTTC. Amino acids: CASSQLGFDGYTF.

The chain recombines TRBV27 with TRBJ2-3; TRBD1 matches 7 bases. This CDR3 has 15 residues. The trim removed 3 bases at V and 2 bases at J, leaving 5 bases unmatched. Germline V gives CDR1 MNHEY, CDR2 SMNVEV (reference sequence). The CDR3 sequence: CASSLTGFSTDTQYF. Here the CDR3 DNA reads TGTGCCAGCAGTTTGACAGGGTTTTCCACAGATACGCAGTATTTT.

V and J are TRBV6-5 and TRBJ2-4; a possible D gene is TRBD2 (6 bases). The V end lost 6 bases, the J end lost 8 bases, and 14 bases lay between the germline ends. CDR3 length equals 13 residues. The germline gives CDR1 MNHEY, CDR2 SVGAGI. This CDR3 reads CASRGGPVDIQYF. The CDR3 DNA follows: TGTGCCAGCAGGGGAGGCCCGGTGGACATTCAGTACTTC.

CDR3: CASSILPGGNGYTF. The CDR3 DNA sequence: TGTGCCAGTAGTATACTTCCGGGGGGAAATGGCTACACCTTC. The chain recombines TRBV19 with TRBJ1-2, with D maybe TRBD1 (5 bases). CDR1 is LNHDA and CDR2 is SQIVND in the germline V gene (reference sequence). The CDR3 sequence is 14 residues long. The V end lost 2 bases, the J end lost 6 bases, and 13 bases lay between the germline ends.

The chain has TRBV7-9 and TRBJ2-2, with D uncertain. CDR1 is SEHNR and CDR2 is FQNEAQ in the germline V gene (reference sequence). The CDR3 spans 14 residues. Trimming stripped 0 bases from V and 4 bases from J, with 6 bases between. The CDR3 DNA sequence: TGTGCCAGCAGCTTAGCCCGACTCACCGGGGAGCTGTTTTTT. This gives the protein CASSLARLTGELFF.

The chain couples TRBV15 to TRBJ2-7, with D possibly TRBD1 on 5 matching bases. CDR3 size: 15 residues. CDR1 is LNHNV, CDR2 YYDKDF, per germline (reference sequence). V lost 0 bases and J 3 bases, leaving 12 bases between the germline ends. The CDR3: CATSRDQGRFYEQYF. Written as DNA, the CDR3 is TGTGCCACCAGCAGAGATCAGGGCAGGTTCTACGAGCAGTACTTC.

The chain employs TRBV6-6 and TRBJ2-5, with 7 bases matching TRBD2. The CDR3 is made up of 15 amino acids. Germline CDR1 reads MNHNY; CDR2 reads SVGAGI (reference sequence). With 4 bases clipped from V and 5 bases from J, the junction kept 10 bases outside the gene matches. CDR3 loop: CASSFGGGQLETQYF. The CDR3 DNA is TGTGCCAGCAGTTTCGGGGGAGGGCAATTGGAGACCCAGTACTTC.

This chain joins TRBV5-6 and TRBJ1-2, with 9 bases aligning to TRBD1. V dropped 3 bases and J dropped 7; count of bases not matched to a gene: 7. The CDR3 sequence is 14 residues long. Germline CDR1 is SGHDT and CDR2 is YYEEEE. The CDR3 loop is CASSSGQGMGGYTF. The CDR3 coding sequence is TGTGCCAGCAGCTCCGGACAGGGGATGGGTGGCTACACCTTC.

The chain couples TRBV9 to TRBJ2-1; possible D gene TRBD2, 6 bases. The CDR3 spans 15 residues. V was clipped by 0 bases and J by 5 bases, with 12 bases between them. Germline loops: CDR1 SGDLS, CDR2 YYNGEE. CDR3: CASSVGGLENNEQFF. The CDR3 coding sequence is TGTGCCAGCAGCGTAGGGGGACTCGAAAACAATGAGCAGTTCTTC.

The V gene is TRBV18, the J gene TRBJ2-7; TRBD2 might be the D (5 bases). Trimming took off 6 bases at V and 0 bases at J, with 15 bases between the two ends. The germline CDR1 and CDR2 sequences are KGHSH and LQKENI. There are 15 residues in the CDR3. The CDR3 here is CASSPGGGLSYEQYF. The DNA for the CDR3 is TGTGCCAGCTCCCCTGGCGGAGGCCTCTCCTACGAGCAGTACTTC.

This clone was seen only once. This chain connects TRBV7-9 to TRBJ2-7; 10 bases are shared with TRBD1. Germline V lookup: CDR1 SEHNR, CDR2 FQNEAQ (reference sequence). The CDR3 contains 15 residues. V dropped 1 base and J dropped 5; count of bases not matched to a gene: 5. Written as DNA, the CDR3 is TGTGCCAGCAGCTTAGAGACAGGGGGCATGGACGAGCAGTACTTC. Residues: CASSLETGGMDEQYF.

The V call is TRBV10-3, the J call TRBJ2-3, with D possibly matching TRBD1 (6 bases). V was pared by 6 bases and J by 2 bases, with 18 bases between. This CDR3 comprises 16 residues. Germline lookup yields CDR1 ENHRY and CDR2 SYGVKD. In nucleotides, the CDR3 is TGTGCCATCAGACGATCCGGGACACGGAACACAGATACGCAGTATTTT. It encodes CAIRRSGTRNTDTQYF.